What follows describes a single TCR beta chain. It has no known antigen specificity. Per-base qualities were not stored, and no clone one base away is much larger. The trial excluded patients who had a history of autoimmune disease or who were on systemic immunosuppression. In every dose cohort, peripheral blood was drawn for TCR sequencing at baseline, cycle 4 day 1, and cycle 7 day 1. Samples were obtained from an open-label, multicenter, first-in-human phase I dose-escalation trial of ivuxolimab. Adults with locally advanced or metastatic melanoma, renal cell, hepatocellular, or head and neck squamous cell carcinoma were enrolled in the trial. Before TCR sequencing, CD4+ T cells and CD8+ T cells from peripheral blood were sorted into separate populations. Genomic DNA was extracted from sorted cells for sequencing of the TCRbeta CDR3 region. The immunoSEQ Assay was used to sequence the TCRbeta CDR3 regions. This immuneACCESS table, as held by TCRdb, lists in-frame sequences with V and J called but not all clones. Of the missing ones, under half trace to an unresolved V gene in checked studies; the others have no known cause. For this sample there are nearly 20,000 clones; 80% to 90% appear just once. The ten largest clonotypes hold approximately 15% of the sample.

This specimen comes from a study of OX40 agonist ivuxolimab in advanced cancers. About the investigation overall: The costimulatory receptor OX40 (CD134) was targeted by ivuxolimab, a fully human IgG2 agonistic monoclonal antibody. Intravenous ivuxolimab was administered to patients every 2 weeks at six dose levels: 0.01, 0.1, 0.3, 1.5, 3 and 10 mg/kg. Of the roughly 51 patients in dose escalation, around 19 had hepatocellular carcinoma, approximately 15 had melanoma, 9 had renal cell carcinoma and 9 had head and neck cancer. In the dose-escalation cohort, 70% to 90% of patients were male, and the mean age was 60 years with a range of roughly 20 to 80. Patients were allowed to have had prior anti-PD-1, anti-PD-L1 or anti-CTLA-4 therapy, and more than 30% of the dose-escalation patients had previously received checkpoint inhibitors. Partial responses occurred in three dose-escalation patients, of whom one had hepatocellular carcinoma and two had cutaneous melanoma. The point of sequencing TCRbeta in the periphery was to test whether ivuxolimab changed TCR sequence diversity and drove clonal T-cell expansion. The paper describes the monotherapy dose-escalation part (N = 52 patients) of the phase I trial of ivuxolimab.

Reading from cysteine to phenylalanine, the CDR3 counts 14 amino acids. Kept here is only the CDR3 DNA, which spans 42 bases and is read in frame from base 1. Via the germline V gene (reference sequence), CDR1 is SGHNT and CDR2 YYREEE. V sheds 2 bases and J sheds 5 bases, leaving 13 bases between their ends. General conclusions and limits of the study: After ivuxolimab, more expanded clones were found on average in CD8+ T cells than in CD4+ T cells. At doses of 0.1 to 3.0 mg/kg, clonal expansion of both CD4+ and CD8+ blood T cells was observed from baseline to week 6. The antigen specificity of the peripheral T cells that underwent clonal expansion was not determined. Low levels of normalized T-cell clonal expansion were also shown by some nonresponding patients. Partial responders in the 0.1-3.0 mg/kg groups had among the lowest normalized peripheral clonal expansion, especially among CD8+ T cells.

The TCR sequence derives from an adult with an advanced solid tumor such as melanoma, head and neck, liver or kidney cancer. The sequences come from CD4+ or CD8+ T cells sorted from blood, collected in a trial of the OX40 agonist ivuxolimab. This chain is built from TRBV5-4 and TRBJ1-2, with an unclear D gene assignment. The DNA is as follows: TGTGCCAGCAGCTTAGGAACGGAAACATATGGCTACACCTTC. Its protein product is CASSLGTETYGYTF.